Presented here are 26 T cell receptor beta chains from one specimen sequenced in a study of CD8 T cells in Susac syndrome. The authors reverse transcribed about 0.5 to 1 ug RNA with random hexamers. TCRdb passed the immunoSEQ multiplex PCR reads through MiXCR, listing each CDR3 protein once. There are under 200,000 distinct CDR3 sequences in the sample; around 93% occur only once, and approximately 0.16% lies in the top ten. The sequenced material came from CD8+ T cells from PBMCs. The receptor set was obtained from a human donor with Susac syndrome.

The chain combines TRBV5-4 with TRBJ2-2; TRBD1 matches at 9 bases. Germline V gene data show CDR1 as SGHNT and CDR2 as YYREEE (reference sequence). This CDR3 contains 16 residues. After removal of 4 bases from V and 2 bases from J, the junction contained 6 bases not matched to a gene. CDR3 region: CASSSRQGGNTGELFF. Here the CDR3 DNA reads TGTGCCAGCAGCAGTAGACAGGGGGGAAACACCGGGGAGCTGTTTTTT.

This clonotype appeared a single time. V gene TRBV11-2 combines with J gene TRBJ2-1; no clear D gene. The CDR3 runs 15 residues. From germline, CDR1 is SGHAT and CDR2 FQNNGV. The V end lost 2 bases, the J end lost 6 bases, and 14 bases lay between the germline ends. The CDR3 DNA follows: TGTGCCAGCAGCTTATTAACACGAGGACCCAATGAGCAGTTCTTC. Encoded protein: CASSLLTRGPNEQFF.

The J gene is TRBJ2-6, the V gene TRBV12-3 or TRBV12-4; a weak D match, TRBD1 (6 bases). The CDR3 has 18 amino acids. V dropped 6 bases and J dropped 13 bases, with 31 bases sitting between them. CDR3 sequence: CASSQNTETGILLRVLTF. The CDR3 DNA follows: TGTGCCAGCAGCCAAAACACCGAGACAGGAATTCTGCTCCGGGTCCTGACTTTC.

This chain connects TRBV4-1 to TRBJ2-3; TRBD1 matches at 7 bases. The CDR3 is made up of 16 amino acids. The J segment lost 0 bases and the V segment lost 3 bases, leaving 6 bases of the junction unmatched. CDR1 MGHRA and CDR2 YSYEKL come from the germline V gene. In nucleotides, the CDR3 is TGCGCCAGCAGCCATCCCCAGGGACAGAGCACAGATACGCAGTATTTT. It codes for CASSHPQGQSTDTQYF.

The chain uses TRBV9 and TRBJ2-7, with a tentative D call TRBD2 (6 bases). Trimming cost V 3 bases and J 2 bases, with 15 bases left between them. Germline CDR1 SGDLS, CDR2 YYNGEE. The CDR3 length is 15 residues. The CDR3 nucleotides read TGTGCCAGCAGCGCAGGCCCGGGACTCACCTACGAGCAGTACTTC. It encodes CASSAGPGLTYEQYF.

In DNA form, the CDR3 reads TGTGCCAGCAGCCCGGGACACACTGAAGCTTTCTTT. Its protein product is CASSPGHTEAFF. This chain joins TRBV3-1 and TRBJ1-1; possible D gene TRBD1, 5 bases. In germline, CDR1 is LGHDT, CDR2 YNNKEL (reference sequence). This CDR3 has 12 amino acids. The V gene lost 4 bases and the J gene lost 3 bases, with 6 bases spanning the gap.

The chain employs TRBV9 and TRBJ2-7, with a tentative D call TRBD1 (5 bases). The CDR3 has 12 amino acids. V lost 3 bases to trimming and J lost 5 bases, with 9 bases between them. Germline CDR1 SGDLS, CDR2 YYNGEE. CDR3 sequence (DNA): TGTGCCAGCAGCGCCCAGGGCCACGAGCAGTACTTC. Translated: CASSAQGHEQYF. The full variable domain, its missing parts supplied by reference TRBV9 and TRBJ2-7, is DSGVTQTPKHLITATGQRVTLRCSPRSGDLSVYWYQQSLDQGLQFLIQYYNGEERAKGNILERFSAQQFPDLHSELNLSSLELGDSALYFCASSAQGHEQYFGPGTRLTVT.

This chain joins TRBV19 and TRBJ2-6, with 10 nucleotides matching TRBD1. With 4 bases clipped from V and 1 base from J, the junction kept 1 base outside the gene matches. The germline V gene has CDR1 LNHDA and CDR2 SQIVND (reference sequence). This CDR3 spans 16 amino acids. CDR3 region: CASSTGQGSGANVLTF. The CDR3 DNA follows: TGTGCCAGTAGTACGGGACAGGGGTCTGGGGCCAACGTCCTGACTTTC.

The V and J genes are TRBV30 and TRBJ1-5, with unresolved D. CDR1 and CDR2 from the germline V gene are GTSNPN and SVGIG (reference sequence). The CDR3 is 10 residues long. Trimming removed 1 base at V and 6 bases at J, with 1 base between. Here the CDR3 DNA reads TGTGCCTGGAGTGGTCAGCCCCAGCATTTT. The encoded protein is CAWSGQPQHF.

The chain carries TRBV20-1 and TRBJ1-4, with D possibly matching TRBD1 (5 bases). With 6 bases removed from V and 0 bases from J, the gap between germline ends came to 17 bases. CDR3 length: 16 amino acids. Per germline, CDR1 DFQATT and CDR2 SNEGSKA (reference sequence). CDR3 nucleotide sequence: TGCAGTGCCCCTGGGGGGGATCCCCCAACTAATGAAAAACTGTTTTTT. It specifies CSAPGGDPPTNEKLFF.

The V and J genes are TRBV15 and TRBJ1-5; D possibly corresponds to TRBD1 (6 bases). The CDR3 contains 13 residues. Germline CDR1 LNHNV, CDR2 YYDKDF (reference sequence). Trimming left V 3 bases short and J 7 bases short, with 10 bases between. The CDR3 nucleotides are TGTGCCACCAGCAGCACAGGGAGGCAGCCCCAGCATTTT. It codes for CATSSTGRQPQHF.

The chain combines TRBV20-1 with TRBJ2-1; D unclear. Deletions cut 0 bases from V and 4 bases from J, with 10 bases between. This CDR3 has 14 amino acids. Per the germline V gene, CDR1 is DFQATT and CDR2 is SNEGSKA (reference sequence). CDR3 loop: CSAREFGEYNEQFF. For the CDR3, the DNA is TGCAGTGCTAGAGAATTCGGCGAATACAATGAGCAGTTCTTC.

The chain combines TRBV12-3 or TRBV12-4 with TRBJ2-7, with 7 bases lining up with TRBD1. V gave up 5 bases and J gave up 6 bases; unmatched junction bases: 7. The CDR3 has 13 amino acids. In DNA, the CDR3 is TGTGCCAGCAGTCAGGGACAGAGGGGCGAGCAGTACTTC. It codes for CASSQGQRGEQYF.

The DNA for the CDR3 is TGTGCCAGCAGCTCACCGGGACTAGGCTATAATGAGCAGTTCTTC. Protein product: CASSSPGLGYNEQFF. V gene TRBV5-4 combines with J gene TRBJ2-1; 8 bases agree with TRBD2. V trimming: 3 bases; J trimming: 7 bases; junction bases outside the gene matches: 9. Germline V gives CDR1 SGHNT, CDR2 YYREEE (reference sequence). The CDR3 consists of 15 residues.

This chain links TRBV5-1 with TRBJ1-2; TRBD1 might be the D (5 bases). This CDR3 region has 14 residues. The V end lost 5 bases, the J end lost 6 bases, and 17 bases lay between the germline ends. Germline CDR1 is SGHRS and CDR2 is YFSETQ. The CDR3 nucleotides are TGCGCCAGCAGTTTGATGGACAAAAGCAATGGCTACACCTTC. Translation: CASSLMDKSNGYTF.

The chain joins TRBV9 to TRBJ1-6; D may be TRBD1 (5 bases). V gave up 3 bases and J gave up 7 bases, with 20 bases separating them. The CDR3 sequence is 17 residues long. Per germline, CDR1 SGDLS and CDR2 YYNGEE. The CDR3 sequence: CASSDDGGLSSNSPLHF. CDR3 DNA: TGTGCCAGCAGCGACGACGGGGGACTGTCGTCAAATTCACCCCTCCACTTT.

This rearrangement joins TRBV5-1 to TRBJ2-1; 7 bases are a match to TRBD2. This CDR3 is 12 amino acids long. Unmatched junction bases numbered 4, after V lost 4 bases and J lost 9 bases. Germline V lookup: CDR1 SGHRS, CDR2 YFSETQ. The CDR3 DNA follows: TGCGCCAGCAGCGTAGGGAGGGTTGAGCAGTTCTTC. This sequence encodes CASSVGRVEQFF. Supplemented by reference TRBV5-1 and TRBJ2-1, the full variable domain reads KAGVTQTPRYLIKTRGQQVTLSCSPISGHRSVSWYQQTPGQGLQFLFEYFSETQRNKGNFPGRFSGRQFSNSRSEMNVSTLELGDSALYLCASSVGRVEQFFGPGTRLTVL.

J is TRBJ2-7 and V is TRBV4-1; TRBD1 matches at 7 bases. After removal of 0 bases from V and 0 bases from J, the junction contained 8 bases not matched to a gene. CDR1 is MGHRA and CDR2 is YSYEKL in the germline V gene. The length of the CDR3 is 17 residues. This CDR3 is CASSQEGTAQSSYEQYF. CDR3 coding DNA: TGCGCCAGCAGCCAAGAAGGGACAGCGCAATCCTCCTACGAGCAGTACTTC.

The chain recombines TRBV7-8 with TRBJ1-4, with D uncertain. Germline-derived CDR1 and CDR2 are SGHVS and FQNEAQ. Trimming took 5 bases from V and 6 from J, leaving 16 bases between them. The CDR3 loop spans 15 amino acids. CDR3 sequence (DNA): TGTGCCAGCAGCCTTTTCCGGACGAGCTATGAAAAACTGTTTTTT. Residues: CASSLFRTSYEKLFF.

The rearrangement links TRBV6-2 or TRBV6-3 to TRBJ1-1, with D maybe TRBD1 (5 bases). Germline V gene sequence: CDR1 MNHEY, CDR2 SVGEGT. This CDR3 has 13 residues. Trimming took off 0 bases at V and 4 bases at J, with 6 bases between the two ends. CDR3 in amino acids: CASSYSGTTEAFF. DNA for the CDR3: TGTGCCAGCAGTTACTCGGGGACCACTGAAGCTTTCTTT.

The gene calls are TRBV5-5 and TRBJ2-1, with a weak D call TRBD2 (6 bases). Trimming stripped 2 bases from V and 0 bases from J, with 9 bases between. This CDR3 is built from 15 residues. The germline gives CDR1 SGHKS, CDR2 YYEKEE (reference sequence). CDR3 coding DNA: TGTGCCAGCAGCTTCTTCGGGAGCTCCTACAATGAGCAGTTCTTC. Protein sequence: CASSFFGSSYNEQFF. The full variable domain, completed using reference TRBV5-5 and TRBJ2-1, is DAGVTQSPTHLIKTRGQQVTLRCSPISGHKSVSWYQQVLGQGPQFIFQYYEKEERGRGNFPDRFSARQFPNYSSELNVNALLLGDSALYLCASSFFGSSYNEQFFGPGTRLTVL.

The chain uses TRBV28 and TRBJ1-5; no reliable D call. The germline V gene encodes CDR1 MDHEN and CDR2 SYDVKM. The germline V and J ends were trimmed by 6 bases and 0 bases, with 18 bases remaining between them. The CDR3 spans 17 residues. The CDR3 sequence is CASSHRPTENSNQPQHF. The DNA of the CDR3 is TGTGCCAGCAGCCACCGGCCTACAGAAAATAGCAATCAGCCCCAGCATTTT.

Only one count was recorded for this clonotype. V usage is TRBV5-1 and J usage is TRBJ2-5; D might be TRBD1 (5 bases). Trimming removed 0 bases from V and 0 bases from J, with 12 bases in between. The CDR3 is 16 residues long. Germline CDR1 and CDR2: SGHRS and YFSETQ. DNA of the CDR3: TGCGCCAGCAGCTTGGGCAGGGAAACCAACCAAGAGACCCAGTACTTC. Its protein is CASSLGRETNQETQYF.

V usage is TRBV5-1 and J usage is TRBJ2-1, with 8 bases that match TRBD1. Per the germline V gene, CDR1 is SGHRS and CDR2 is YFSETQ. The V segment lost 2 bases and the J segment 9 bases; nucleotides outside the gene matches: 13. The length of the CDR3 is 16 residues. CDR3 DNA sequence: TGCGCCAGCAGCTTCCGGACAGGGTGGGAAGATATTGAGCAGTTCTTC. Protein sequence: CASSFRTGWEDIEQFF. Together with reference TRBV5-1 and TRBJ2-1, the CDR3 gives the full variable domain: KAGVTQTPRYLIKTRGQQVTLSCSPISGHRSVSWYQQTPGQGLQFLFEYFSETQRNKGNFPGRFSGRQFSNSRSEMNVSTLELGDSALYLCASSFRTGWEDIEQFFGPGTRLTVL.

The rearrangement joins TRBV28 to TRBJ1-5; D is possibly TRBD1 (6 bases). V was shortened by 5 bases and J by 3 bases, with 14 bases between the two germline ends. This CDR3 has 15 residues. Germline CDR1 reads MDHEN; CDR2 reads SYDVKM. Written as DNA, the CDR3 is TGTGCCAGCAGTCTCGGGGGGGGGCCCAATCAGCCCCAGCATTTT. This encodes CASSLGGGPNQPQHF.

The chain employs TRBV19 and TRBJ1-1, with D perhaps matching TRBD1 (5 bases). Trimming removed 8 bases from V and 7 bases from J, with 20 bases in between. CDR1 is LNHDA, CDR2 SQIVND, per germline (reference sequence). The CDR3 runs to 14 residues. The CDR3: CASSWGTGPNEAFF. The CDR3 coding sequence is TGTGCCAGTTCATGGGGAACGGGACCCAATGAAGCTTTCTTT.